The clone carrying this T cell receptor beta chain has more than one count but fewer than ten. The antigen is unknown. MiXCR, run by TCRdb on the 5' RACE reads, gives a single entry per CDR3 protein. The sample shows around 90,000 distinct CDR3 sequences, more than 12% of them seen only once. This sample was included in a study of T-cell memory formation after mild COVID-19. V was shortened by 8 bases and J by 3 bases, with 14 bases between the two germline ends. This CDR3 comprises 14 residues. Study results and caveats: Those CD4+ clones that contracted were mainly in CM and EM (CD8+ ones in EMRA).

The chain joins TRBV12-3 or TRBV12-4 to TRBJ1-5, with D tentatively TRBD1 (5 bases). This TCR derives from a man in his late teens or twenties who had mild COVID-19 (a few samples of this study predate the infection). Cell type and time point are not known. Sequencing input: PBMCs or a T cell subset sorted from them (not recorded which). The CDR3 is CASAYRLPNQPQHF. The CDR3 DNA reads TGTGCCAGCGCCTACAGGCTCCCCAATCAGCCCCAGCATTTT.